The 32 T cell receptor beta chains in this list originate from one sample, sequenced in a study of identical twins. TCRdb reprocessed the 5' RACE reads with MiXCR, giving one entry per CDR3 protein. The profile shows 450,000 or so distinct CDR3 sequences, 14% of them singletons. These same records also appear under a second study, on yellow fever vaccine responses in identical twins.

The sequencing input was CD4+ T cells sorted from blood. The source of these receptors is a woman between 18 and 29 years old in good health.

This clonotype was seen a handful of times. The V gene is TRBV6-2 or TRBV6-3, the J gene TRBJ2-1; 15 bases are shared with TRBD2. Germline V lookup: CDR1 MNHEY, CDR2 SVGEGT. V shed 6 bases, J shed 1 base, and the junction held 10 bases outside the gene matches. This CDR3 contains 19 residues. CDR3: CASRGYSGLAGGSYNEQFF. The CDR3, as DNA: TGTGCCAGCAGAGGGTATTCGGGACTAGCGGGAGGATCCTACAATGAGCAGTTCTTC.

The genes are TRBV5-1 and TRBJ1-1, with 8 bases fitting TRBD1. Per germline, CDR1 SGHRS and CDR2 YFSETQ. There are 13 residues in the CDR3. After removal of 0 bases from V and 8 bases from J, the junction contained 3 bases not matched to a gene. The CDR3 sequence is CASSLVRGQEAFF. The CDR3 DNA sequence: TGCGCCAGCAGCTTGGTCAGGGGGCAAGAAGCTTTCTTT.

The J gene is TRBJ2-1, the V gene TRBV5-1; TRBD1 or TRBD2 may be the D gene (6 bases each). The V end was cut by 4 bases, the J end by 3 bases, with 14 bases between. The CDR3 spans 15 residues. Germline CDR1 and CDR2: SGHRS and YFSETQ. CDR3 protein: CASSRSGADYNEQFF. Written as DNA, the CDR3 is TGCGCCAGCAGCCGCTCGGGGGCCGACTACAATGAGCAGTTCTTC.

The rearrangement uses TRBV5-1 and TRBJ2-5; TRBD1 matches at 7 bases. Germline V gives CDR1 SGHRS, CDR2 YFSETQ. The J segment lost 3 bases and the V segment lost 3 bases, leaving 5 bases of the junction unmatched. This CDR3 has 14 residues. The CDR3 spells CASSSGQPEETQYF. For the CDR3, the DNA is TGCGCCAGCAGCTCGGGACAGCCCGAAGAGACCCAGTACTTC. Combining the CDR3 with reference TRBV5-1 and TRBJ2-5 gives the whole variable domain KAGVTQTPRYLIKTRGQQVTLSCSPISGHRSVSWYQQTPGQGLQFLFEYFSETQRNKGNFPGRFSGRQFSNSRSEMNVSTLELGDSALYLCASSSGQPEETQYFGPGTRLLVL.

The chain uses TRBV5-1 and TRBJ2-3; TRBD1 matches 9 bases. The J segment lost 5 bases and the V segment lost 2 bases, leaving 6 bases of the junction unmatched. Per the germline V gene, CDR1 is SGHRS and CDR2 is YFSETQ. The CDR3 has 15 amino acids. CDR3 sequence (DNA): TGCGCCAGCAGCTTCCCGGGACAGGGTTTAGATACGCAGTATTTT. Translating it yields CASSFPGQGLDTQYF.

The V gene is TRBV6-1, the J gene TRBJ2-2; D is possibly TRBD2 (6 bases). V was trimmed by 10 bases and J by 4 bases, leaving 16 bases between them. Germline assignment: CDR1 MNHNS and CDR2 SASEGT. This CDR3 contains 14 residues. The DNA for the CDR3 is TGTGCCACCCCTGACGGGAGTAGCACCGGGGAGCTGTTTTTT. It translates to CATPDGSSTGELFF.

The table lists this clonotype with a few counts. The rearrangement links TRBV27 to TRBJ2-1, with 12 bases identical to TRBD2. The CDR3 is 16 residues long. CDR1 is MNHEY, CDR2 SMNVEV, per germline (reference sequence). J gave up 7 bases and V 6 bases, and 10 bases lay outside the gene matches. CDR3 loop: CASSQTSGSLGNEQFF. The CDR3 nucleotides read TGTGCCAGCAGCCAGACTAGCGGGAGTCTAGGAAATGAGCAGTTCTTC.

This clonotype was seen a handful of times. The gene calls are TRBV20-1 and TRBJ2-7; D is perhaps TRBD1 (5 bases). Germline CDR1 and CDR2: DFQATT and SNEGSKA (reference sequence). This CDR3 contains 12 residues. Deletions cut 8 bases from V and 2 bases from J, with 13 bases between. The CDR3 region is CSLLDRTYEQYF. In DNA form, the CDR3 reads TGCAGTCTATTAGACAGAACCTACGAGCAGTACTTC.

This clonotype came up a few times. This chain joins TRBV5-1 and TRBJ1-6; D remains ambiguous. Germline-derived CDR1 and CDR2 are SGHRS and YFSETQ. This CDR3 region has 16 residues. The V end lost 0 bases, the J end lost 0 bases, and 7 bases lay between the germline ends. The CDR3 coding sequence is TGCGCCAGCAGCTTGGGCGACACCTCCTATAATTCACCCCTCCACTTT. This gives the protein CASSLGDTSYNSPLHF.

This clonotype was observed many times. The gene calls are TRBV29-1 and TRBJ2-7; perhaps TRBD2 as D (6 bases). Germline V gene lookup returns CDR1 SQVTM and CDR2 ANQGSEA. The V end was cut by 4 bases, the J end by 6 bases, with 19 bases between. CDR3 length: 14 amino acids. This CDR3 reads CSVALGSSIGEQYF. CDR3 DNA: TGCAGCGTTGCACTCGGGAGTTCCATAGGCGAGCAGTACTTC.

This clonotype came up a few times. This chain joins TRBV4-2 and TRBJ1-2, with TRBD1 matching over 11 bases. Germline V lookup: CDR1 LGHNA, CDR2 YNFKEQ. J gave up 6 bases and V 0 bases, and 6 bases lay outside the gene matches. The CDR3 has 16 residues. The CDR3 nucleotides read TGTGCCAGCAGCCAAGATTCGGGACAGGGGGGACATGGCTACACCTTC. As protein: CASSQDSGQGGHGYTF.

This clonotype was found a few times. The J gene is TRBJ2-2, the V gene TRBV6-2 or TRBV6-3; D gene unclear. The V end was cut by 10 bases, the J end by 0 bases, with 9 bases between. The CDR3 is made up of 13 amino acids. Germline CDR1 MNHEY, CDR2 SVGEGT. The CDR3 spells CATTNTNTGELFF. The CDR3 nucleotides are TGTGCCACTACCAATACGAACACCGGGGAGCTGTTTTTT.

This clonotype was counted only a few times. The J gene is TRBJ2-1, the V gene TRBV7-2; D unresolved. Looked up from germline, CDR1 is SGHTA and CDR2 is FQGNSA. Trimming shortened V by 3 bases and J by 6 bases, and 9 bases separated the two germline ends. The CDR3 has 13 amino acids. This CDR3 is CASSFKLSNEQFF. DNA for the CDR3: TGTGCCAGCAGCTTCAAGCTTTCCAATGAGCAGTTCTTC.

The chain is built from TRBV5-1 and TRBJ2-7; 10 positions match TRBD1. Germline trimming cut 4 bases from V and 6 bases from J; bases unmatched to any gene: 7. Germline V gene lookup returns CDR1 SGHRS and CDR2 YFSETQ. This CDR3 is 14 amino acids long. The CDR3 sequence is CASSTGQGRGEQYF. In DNA form, the CDR3 reads TGCGCCAGCAGCACGGGACAGGGGCGCGGCGAGCAGTACTTC.

The chain couples TRBV7-8 to TRBJ2-3; 15 nucleotides match TRBD2. V lost 3 bases, J lost 5 bases, and 9 bases stayed unmatched. Germline loops: CDR1 SGHVS, CDR2 FQNEAQ. This CDR3 is 18 amino acids long. The CDR3 sequence is CASSFRTSGGAREDTQYF. CDR3 DNA sequence: TGTGCCAGCAGCTTCAGGACTAGCGGGGGGGCCAGGGAAGATACGCAGTATTTT.

A few counts support this clonotype. This rearrangement joins TRBV7-9 to TRBJ2-7, with TRBD2 matching 7 bases. The CDR3 extends over 14 amino acids. Germline CDR1 and CDR2: SEHNR and FQNEAQ (reference sequence). Trimming took 3 bases from V and 2 from J; bases not matched to a gene: 4. DNA for the CDR3: TGTGCCAGCAGCTTGAGGGGAGGGACCTACGAGCAGTACTTC. Protein: CASSLRGGTYEQYF.

The chain employs TRBV27 and TRBJ1-6; D possibly corresponds to TRBD1 (6 bases). V shed 4 bases and J shed 5 bases, with 12 bases lying between them. The length of the CDR3 is 15 residues. CDR1 is MNHEY and CDR2 is SMNVEV in the germline V gene (reference sequence). CDR3: CASSSVTGHNSPLHF. In DNA, the CDR3 is TGTGCCAGCAGTTCGGTCACAGGGCATAATTCACCCCTCCACTTT.

This sequence joins TRBV7-9 and TRBJ2-1; perhaps TRBD1 as D (5 bases). Trimming left V 3 bases short and J 6 bases short, with 9 bases between. The CDR3 covers 13 residues. The germline CDR1 and CDR2 sequences are SEHNR and FQNEAQ (reference sequence). The CDR3 loop reads CASSFGRVNEQFF. CDR3 nucleotides: TGTGCCAGCAGCTTTGGCAGGGTCAATGAGCAGTTCTTC.

This clonotype was observed a handful of times. The gene calls are TRBV5-6 and TRBJ1-5; D may be TRBD1 (6 bases). Trimming took 3 bases from V and 6 from J, leaving 16 bases between them. Germline CDR1 and CDR2: SGHDT and YYEEEE. The CDR3 runs 15 residues. Here the CDR3 DNA reads TGTGCCAGCAGCTGGGGGTGGGCAGGGGTTCAGCCCCAGCATTTT. Its translation is CASSWGWAGVQPQHF.

A few counts support this clonotype. The chain is built from TRBV4-2 and TRBJ2-1; 8 bases agree with TRBD2. V shed 1 base, J shed 7 bases, and the junction held 9 bases outside the gene matches. The CDR3 contains 16 residues. Germline lookup yields CDR1 LGHNA and CDR2 YNFKEQ. CDR3 amino acids: CASSQGWRGASNEQFF. In nucleotides, the CDR3 is TGTGCCAGCAGCCAAGGATGGCGGGGGGCTTCAAATGAGCAGTTCTTC.

The chain combines TRBV28 with TRBJ2-3; TRBD1 or TRBD2 may be the D gene (5 bases each). This CDR3 has 14 residues. The V gene lost 8 bases and the J gene lost 6 bases, with 18 bases spanning the gap. CDR1 is MDHEN, CDR2 SYDVKM, per germline. CDR3 nucleotides: TGTGCCAGCTCGAGTCGGGGCGATCGGGATACGCAGTATTTT. Amino acid sequence: CASSSRGDRDTQYF.

This clonotype was observed a few times. The J gene is TRBJ2-7, the V gene TRBV14; D perhaps matches TRBD1 (6 bases). Germline assignment: CDR1 SGHDN and CDR2 FVKESK. This CDR3 is built from 15 residues. Trimming pared 4 bases from V and 4 bases from J, leaving 17 bases between. CDR3 residues: CASSRLLQGVYEQYF. Written as DNA, the CDR3 is TGTGCCAGCAGCCGCTTACTACAGGGAGTATACGAGCAGTACTTC.

The V and J genes are TRBV6-5 and TRBJ2-7; 8 nucleotides align to TRBD1. CDR1 is MNHEY and CDR2 is SVGAGI in the germline V gene. This CDR3 has 18 residues. Trimming removed 2 bases from V and 4 bases from J; junction bases left unmatched: 16. CDR3 sequence reads: CASSYAAFPGTGLYEQYF. CDR3 nucleotide sequence: TGTGCCAGCAGTTACGCCGCGTTCCCCGGGACAGGACTTTACGAGCAGTACTTC.

In this sample, this clonotype turned up a few times. The genes are TRBV12-3 or TRBV12-4 and TRBJ2-7; 9 positions agree with TRBD2. V lost 2 bases, J lost 2 bases, and 4 bases stayed unmatched. The length of the CDR3 is 15 residues. The CDR3 spells CASSLRAGGPYEQYF. For the CDR3, the DNA is TGTGCCAGCAGTTTACGGGCGGGAGGGCCCTACGAGCAGTACTTC.

J is TRBJ2-7 and V is TRBV7-9, with TRBD1 matching over 8 bases. Germline V lookup: CDR1 SEHNR, CDR2 FQNEAQ (reference sequence). The CDR3 is 14 residues long. The V segment lost 0 bases and the J segment 5 bases; nucleotides outside the gene matches: 3. The CDR3 here is CASSLASGGDEQYF. CDR3 nucleotide sequence: TGTGCCAGCAGCTTAGCCTCAGGGGGCGACGAGCAGTACTTC.

This clonotype was detected a few times. The chain employs TRBV5-1 and TRBJ2-1, with D unresolved. Germline-derived CDR1 and CDR2 are SGHRS and YFSETQ. The CDR3 totals 15 residues. Trimming took off 2 bases at V and 4 bases at J, with 13 bases between the two ends. CDR3: CASSFPRPTYNEQFF. The DNA of the CDR3 is TGCGCCAGCAGCTTCCCTAGGCCCACATACAATGAGCAGTTCTTC. The full variable domain, completed using reference TRBV5-1 and TRBJ2-1, is KAGVTQTPRYLIKTRGQQVTLSCSPISGHRSVSWYQQTPGQGLQFLFEYFSETQRNKGNFPGRFSGRQFSNSRSEMNVSTLELGDSALYLCASSFPRPTYNEQFFGPGTRLTVL.

This clonotype was counted at least ten times. The V call is TRBV5-1, the J call TRBJ1-5; D not resolved. Germline V gene lookup returns CDR1 SGHRS and CDR2 YFSETQ. This CDR3 comprises 14 residues. Trimming left V 0 bases short and J 8 bases short, with 12 bases between. Here the CDR3 reads CASSLEPDLEPQHF. In nucleotides, the CDR3 is TGCGCCAGCAGCTTGGAGCCGGATTTGGAGCCCCAGCATTTT.

The chain has TRBV10-3 and TRBJ1-4; no clear D gene. Germline V CDR1 and CDR2: ENHRY, SYGVKD. There are 15 residues in the CDR3. V dropped 0 bases and J dropped 0 bases, with 5 bases sitting between them. For the CDR3, the DNA is TGTGCCATCAGTGAGTCGAGGGCAACTAATGAAAAACTGTTTTTT. This sequence encodes CAISESRATNEKLFF.

This clonotype occurred a few times. The chain recombines TRBV6-5 with TRBJ2-4; D perhaps matches TRBD1 (6 bases). V was cut by 2 bases and J by 8 bases, with 19 bases left in between. In germline, CDR1 is MNHEY, CDR2 SVGAGI. The CDR3 spans 16 residues. Here the CDR3 reads CASSYPGQNPRDIQYF. For the CDR3, the DNA is TGTGCCAGCAGTTACCCCGGACAGAACCCCAGGGACATTCAGTACTTC.

This clonotype was counted only a few times. The rearrangement joins TRBV28 to TRBJ2-3, with TRBD1 matching 8 bases. The CDR3 loop spans 15 amino acids. The germline V gene has CDR1 MDHEN and CDR2 SYDVKM. With 1 base clipped from V and 3 bases from J, the junction kept 3 bases outside the gene matches. CDR3 sequence: CASSLLGQGTDTQYF. The CDR3 DNA sequence: TGTGCCAGCAGTTTATTAGGACAGGGAACAGATACGCAGTATTTT.

The chain joins TRBV7-9 to TRBJ1-6, with TRBD1 matching 11 bases. This CDR3 spans 15 amino acids. CDR1 is SEHNR, CDR2 FQNEAQ, per germline (reference sequence). Trimming cost V 7 bases and J 7 bases; bases outside gene matches: 6. CDR3: CASNTRTGGNSPLHF. CDR3 DNA sequence: TGTGCCAGCAACACACGGACAGGGGGCAATTCACCCCTCCACTTT.

This clonotype was recorded only once. The chain uses TRBV7-2 and TRBJ2-5; no clear D. The CDR3 has 12 amino acids. Germline CDR1 is SGHTA and CDR2 is FQGNSA. V was shortened by 4 bases and J by 2 bases, with 5 bases between the two germline ends. The CDR3 DNA is TGTGCCAGCAGCTGGTCACAAGAGACCCAGTACTTC. It yields the protein CASSWSQETQYF.